A single sample is the source of the 15 T cell receptor beta chains below, sequenced in a study of spatial heterogeneity in lung cancer. TCRdb re-derived calls from the 5' RACE reads in MiXCR, one entry per CDR3 protein. This table has tens of thousands of distinct CDR3 sequences, roughly 5.4% appearing once. Time point specified: sample taken at primary tumor resection. The material was PBMCs, obtained at surgery. Receptor source: a female donor with early-stage non-small cell lung cancer.

This clonotype was counted only a few times. DNA of the CDR3: TGTGCCAGCAGTTTTGGGGACACTTACAATGAGCAGTTCTTC. Translation gives CASSFGDTYNEQFF. This chain joins TRBV27 and TRBJ2-1, with a possible D match to TRBD1 (6 bases). Trimming took off 3 bases at V and 4 bases at J, with 10 bases between the two ends. The CDR3 is 14 amino acids. The germline gives CDR1 MNHEY, CDR2 SMNVEV (reference sequence).

This clonotype was counted many times. The chain recombines TRBV28 with TRBJ2-4, with D possibly matching TRBD1 (6 bases). The ends were cut back, 5 bases at V and 2 bases at J, with 13 bases in the middle. Germline V gives CDR1 MDHEN, CDR2 SYDVKM. The CDR3 covers 15 residues. This CDR3 is CASSGSGTPKNIQYF. The CDR3 coding sequence is TGTGCCAGCAGTGGATCCGGGACACCCAAAAACATTCAGTACTTC.

This clonotype was counted ten times or more. The chain carries TRBV11-3 and TRBJ2-3; D is possibly TRBD2 (6 bases). The V gene's germline CDR1 is SGHNT and CDR2 YENEEA. V lost 4 bases, J lost 5 bases, and 13 bases lay in between. The CDR3 sequence is 14 residues long. The CDR3: CASSSPRDLDTQYF. The CDR3 bases are TGTGCCAGCAGCTCCCCTCGGGACTTAGATACGCAGTATTTT.

This clonotype was detected only a few times. The rearrangement joins TRBV5-1 to TRBJ2-1; possibly TRBD1 or TRBD2 for D (6 bases each). Per the germline V gene, CDR1 is SGHRS and CDR2 is YFSETQ. This CDR3 has 16 residues. The ends were cut back, 3 bases at V and 7 bases at J, with 20 bases in the middle. CDR3 nucleotide sequence: TGCGCCAGCAGCTCCACCTTAGGGGGAGGAGAGAATGAGCAGTTCTTC. Protein: CASSSTLGGGENEQFF.

This clonotype was seen many times. The gene calls are TRBV7-9 and TRBJ2-3, with TRBD2 identical over 11 bases. Germline V gives CDR1 SEHNR, CDR2 FQNEAQ (reference sequence). The CDR3 is made up of 16 amino acids. The ends lost 5 bases at V and 1 base at J; junction bases unmatched: 5. The CDR3 region is CASSPTLAGGTDTQYF. In DNA form, the CDR3 reads TGTGCCAGCAGCCCTACACTAGCGGGGGGCACAGATACGCAGTATTTT.

This clonotype was picked up many times. The rearrangement links TRBV29-1 to TRBJ1-4; 9 bases fit TRBD1. The junction had 7 bases not matched to a gene; V was cut back by 3 bases and J by 8 bases. Per germline, CDR1 SQVTM and CDR2 ANQGSEA. The CDR3 spans 14 residues. CDR3 in amino acids: CSVDSGQGYEKLFF. The CDR3 DNA follows: TGCAGCGTTGATTCGGGACAGGGATACGAAAAACTGTTTTTT.

This clonotype appeared a few times. V is TRBV12-3 or TRBV12-4 and J is TRBJ1-2, with D tentatively TRBD1 (6 bases). Trimming pared 5 bases from V and 4 bases from J, leaving 14 bases between. The CDR3 consists of 14 residues. The chain's CDR3 is CASSNYQGIYGYTF. The CDR3 coding sequence is TGTGCCAGCAGTAATTACCAGGGGATCTATGGCTACACCTTC.

V usage is TRBV2 and J usage is TRBJ1-1; TRBD1 is a possible D gene (6 bases). The V end was cut by 6 bases, the J end by 3 bases, with 14 bases between. Germline values: CDR1 SNHLY, CDR2 FYNNEI. The CDR3 sequence is 14 residues long. The CDR3 DNA reads as TGTGCCAGCAGAGTACAGGGACTGGACACTGAAGCTTTCTTT. Its translation: CASRVQGLDTEAFF.

This chain uses TRBV4-2 with TRBJ2-5; D unresolved. Trimming took 0 bases from V and 5 from J, leaving 13 bases between them. This CDR3 region has 15 residues. Looked up from germline, CDR1 is LGHNA and CDR2 is YNFKEQ. CDR3 nucleotides: TGTGCCAGCAGCCAAGATTGGAACCCAGCGGAGACCCAGTACTTC. Protein: CASSQDWNPAETQYF.

Judged by abundance, this clonotype is medium-sized. The V and J genes are TRBV5-5 and TRBJ2-7; D is possibly TRBD1 (5 bases). This CDR3 contains 13 residues. V gave up 4 bases and J gave up 2 bases, with 10 bases separating them. Germline CDR1 is SGHKS and CDR2 is YYEKEE (reference sequence). The CDR3 protein is CASSPTATYEQYF. The CDR3, as DNA: TGTGCCAGCAGCCCGACAGCCACCTACGAGCAGTACTTC.

This clonotype has just a few counts. The chain employs TRBV6-6 and TRBJ1-3, with 7 bases that match TRBD1. This CDR3 is 16 amino acids long. V dropped 6 bases and J dropped 6; count of bases not matched to a gene: 14. The germline V gene encodes CDR1 MNHNY and CDR2 SVGAGI (reference sequence). The CDR3 DNA reads as TGTGCCAGCAGCACCACCCCGGGACAGAGGAAAAACACCATATATTTT. This translates into CASSTTPGQRKNTIYF.

This clonotype showed up just a few times. The chain links TRBV6-6 to TRBJ2-4; D call uncertain. Germline loops: CDR1 MNHNY, CDR2 SVGAGI (reference sequence). The CDR3 totals 12 residues. V lost 7 bases and J lost 6, with 10 bases in between. CDR3 protein: CASKQEINIQYF. In DNA form, the CDR3 reads TGTGCCAGCAAGCAGGAAATAAACATTCAGTACTTC.

There are many counts of this clonotype. V usage is TRBV27 and J usage is TRBJ2-1; unclear D gene. The CDR3 is 11 residues long. The germline CDR1 and CDR2 sequences are MNHEY and SMNVEV (reference sequence). Trimming shortened V by 1 base and J by 5 bases, and 0 bases separated the two germline ends. CDR3 sequence (DNA): TGTGCCAGCAGTTTATACAATGAGCAGTTCTTC. Protein sequence: CASSLYNEQFF.

This clonotype was counted at least ten times. In DNA, the CDR3 is TGTGCCAGCAGCTTAGGCGCCGGGCAGACCCAGTACTTC. Its protein is CASSLGAGQTQYF. This sequence joins TRBV7-3 and TRBJ2-5; the D is unclear. The germline V gene has CDR1 SGHTA and CDR2 FQGTGA. The V and J ends lost 2 bases and 6 bases respectively, with 10 bases between them. The CDR3 has 13 amino acids. The full variable domain, rest sourced from reference TRBV7-3 and TRBJ2-5, is GAGVSQTPSNKVTEKGKYVELRCDPISGHTALYWYRQSLGQGPEFLIYFQGTGAADDSGLPNDRFFAVRPEGSVSTLKIQRTERGDSAVYLCASSLGAGQTQYFGPGTRLLVL.

The sample holds many counts of this clonotype. This rearrangement joins TRBV4-3 to TRBJ2-1; TRBD2 agrees at 10 bases. With 0 bases clipped from V and 11 bases from J, the junction kept 10 bases outside the gene matches. Germline values: CDR1 LGHNA, CDR2 YSLEER. This CDR3 spans 16 amino acids. The CDR3 DNA sequence: TGCGCCAGCAGCCAAGATCTCCCTGCTAGCGGGGGCCAGCAGTTCTTC. Encoded protein: CASSQDLPASGGQQFF.